The 6 T cell receptor beta chains reported below all come from one sample, sequenced in a study of tumor and adjacent non-tumor tissue in lung cancer. A modified ARM-PCR protocol with three rounds of nested PCR amplified TCRbeta. TCRdb ran MiXCR on the multiplex PCR reads and lists one entry per CDR3 protein. This table holds roughly 120,000 distinct CDR3 sequences, over 75% found once. This sample's RNA came from whole unsorted tissue. Material for sequencing was lung tumor tissue. Every receptor here comes from a man in his 70s with non-small cell lung cancer.

Points on this clonotype: A junction end diverges from the germline sequence, so it may reflect a read error. The chain uses TRBV10-3 and TRBJ1-5, with 7 bases aligning to TRBD1. This CDR3 region has 15 residues. Per germline, CDR1 ENHRY and CDR2 SYGVKD. DNA for the CDR3: TGTGCCATCAGTATAACAGGGGAAGGGGATCAGCCCCGGCATTTC. It is translated as CAISITGEGDQPRHF.

To note about this clonotype: An end of the junction differs from the germline gene, which may be a read error. This chain links TRBV11-3 with TRBJ1-2, with D possibly matching TRBD1 (5 bases). The CDR3 extends over 13 amino acids. Germline CDR1 and CDR2: SGHNT and YENEEA. The CDR3 spells CASSPRWGYGCTF. CDR3 sequence (DNA): TGTGCCAGCAGCCCGCGATGGGGCTATGGCTGCACCTTC.

Concerning this clonotype itself: An end of the junction does not agree with germline; a read error may underlie this. This rearrangement joins TRBV29-1 to TRBJ2-7; no firm D call. The CDR3 spans 12 residues. Germline V gene lookup returns CDR1 SQVTM and CDR2 ANQGSEA. CDR3 coding DNA: TGCAGCGCTTGGGCCAGCTCCTACGAGCAATACTTC. It translates to CSAWASSYEQYF.

On this clonotype: An end of the junction differs from the germline gene, which may be a read error. The chain has TRBV4-2 and TRBJ2-4, with D unresolved. Germline CDR1 reads LGHNA; CDR2 reads YNFKEQ. CDR3 length equals 16 residues. The CDR3 loop is CTSSQDAVPPANIQYF. As DNA, the CDR3 is TGTACCAGCAGCCAAGATGCGGTCCCCCCAGCGAACATTCAGTACTTC.

This clonotype was seen only a few times. This clone may be a read error of a much larger clone one base away. The rearrangement uses TRBV28 and TRBJ1-5, with 9 bases fitting TRBD1. From germline, CDR1 is MDHEN and CDR2 SYDVKM. The CDR3 spans 15 residues. Trimming cost V 6 bases and J 3 bases; bases outside gene matches: 6. The CDR3 sequence: CASRGTGKDNQPQHF. The DNA of the CDR3 is TGTGCCAGCAGGGGGACAGGGAAGGACAATCAGCCCCAGCATTTT.

Details on this clonotype: The junction does not match germline at one end; this may be a read error. This rearrangement joins TRBV28 to TRBJ2-7, with D maybe TRBD2 (6 bases). The CDR3 loop spans 15 amino acids. CDR1 and CDR2 from the germline V gene are MDHEN and SYDVKM. CDR3 sequence: CASSSRLVLSYEQYF. CDR3 DNA: TGTGCCAGCAGTTCGAGACTAGTACTTTCCTACGAACAGTACTTC.